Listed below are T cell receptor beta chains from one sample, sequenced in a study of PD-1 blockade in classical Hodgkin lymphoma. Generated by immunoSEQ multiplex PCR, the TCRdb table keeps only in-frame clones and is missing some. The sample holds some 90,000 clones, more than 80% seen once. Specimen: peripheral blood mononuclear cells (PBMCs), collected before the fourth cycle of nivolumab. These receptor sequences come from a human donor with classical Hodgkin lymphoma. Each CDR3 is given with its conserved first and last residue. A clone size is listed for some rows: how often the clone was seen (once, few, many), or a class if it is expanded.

CDR3aa: CAINDRGDNEQFF; v_gene: TRBV10-3; abundance: once
CDR3aa: CASTQALPQETQYF; v_gene: TRBV7-6; abundance: -
CDR3aa: CASSRDETSGRRNEQFF; v_gene: TRBV7-2; abundance: -
CDR3aa: CASSLGTGLSYEQYF; v_gene: TRBV7-6; abundance: -
CDR3aa: CASTGGLYGYTF; v_gene: TRBV19; abundance: -
CDR3aa: CASSIVVMGETQYF; v_gene: TRBV19; abundance: -
CDR3aa: CASSPRANNEQFF; v_gene: TRBV18; abundance: -
CDR3aa: CASSPTDRGNGYTF; v_gene: TRBV4-2; abundance: few
CDR3aa: CAIRLSGRADTQYF; v_gene: TRBV10-3; abundance: few
CDR3aa: CASTPAPGGEQYF; v_gene: TRBV19; abundance: few
CDR3aa: CASTPSGSLRRYGYTF; v_gene: TRBV27; abundance: -
CDR3aa: CAWSPGQGQKLFF; v_gene: TRBV30; abundance: few
CDR3aa: CASSFFGSTYNEQFF; v_gene: TRBV7-8; abundance: -
CDR3aa: CASSYSPGERKDTIYF; v_gene: TRBV6-6; abundance: -
CDR3aa: CASSLSGYEQYF; v_gene: TRBV7-2; abundance: few
CDR3aa: CASSVASGGYEGAKNIQYF; v_gene: TRBV9; abundance: -
CDR3aa: CASSQSYEQYF; v_gene: TRBV14; abundance: -
CDR3aa: CASSGPNEQYF; v_gene: TRBV2; abundance: -
CDR3aa: CASRLTKSGDRGSGELFF; v_gene: TRBV7-8; abundance: -
CDR3aa: CASSPRLDTQYF; v_gene: TRBV9; abundance: -
CDR3aa: CASSRGLAGDNEQFF; v_gene: TRBV18; abundance: -
CDR3aa: CSVASGTGGYEQYF; v_gene: TRBV29-1; abundance: -
CDR3aa: CASSLRRDQETQYF; v_gene: TRBV28; abundance: few
CDR3aa: CASSQTSTGELFF; v_gene: TRBV7-6; abundance: -
CDR3aa: CASSRAARGLPFF; v_gene: TRBV7-9; abundance: -
CDR3aa: CASSVGDFREQYF; v_gene: TRBV9; abundance: -
CDR3aa: CASRDRRTVGTEAFF; v_gene: TRBV19; abundance: -